These 26 T cell receptor beta chains originate from one sample sequenced in a study of T cell clonotyping in hematopoietic cell transplantation. Generated by immunoSEQ multiplex PCR, the TCRdb table keeps only in-frame clones and is missing some. The repertoire has thousands of clones, approximately 29% of them found once; the top ten carry about a sixth. Sequencing used peripheral blood mononuclear cells, obtained 30 days after allogeneic stem cell transplant. These receptors were obtained from a female patient aged 50-59 years who had an allogeneic stem cell transplant from an unrelated donor, so the T cells may come from the graft donor. Some clones in this sample may be carry-over from other donors' samples.

CDR3 in DNA: TGTGCCTGGAGTGTATCGGGGACCTACGAGCAGTACTTC. Encoded protein: CAWSVSGTYEQYF. The rearrangement uses TRBV30 and TRBJ2-7; D may be TRBD2 (5 bases). The CDR3 runs to 13 residues. V shed 0 bases and J shed 2 bases, with 8 bases lying between them. Germline CDR1 and CDR2: GTSNPN and SVGIG (reference sequence). Full variable domain (rest looked up from reference TRBV30 and TRBJ2-7): SQTIHQWPATLVQPVGSPLSLECTVEGTSNPNLYWYRQAAGRGLQLLFYSVGIGQISSEVPQNLSASRPQDRQFILSSKKLLLSDSGFYLCAWSVSGTYEQYFGPGTRLTVT.

The chain couples TRBV5-5 to TRBJ2-1; TRBD2 agrees at 11 bases. The CDR3 has 13 residues. The junction had 5 bases not matched to a gene; V was cut back by 7 bases and J by 8 bases. Germline loops: CDR1 SGHKS, CDR2 YYEKEE (reference sequence). CDR3 sequence: CASWTSGLDEQFF. The CDR3 DNA reads as TGTGCCAGCTGGACTAGCGGGCTTGATGAGCAGTTCTTC. Together with reference TRBV5-5 and TRBJ2-1, the CDR3 gives the full variable domain: DAGVTQSPTHLIKTRGQQVTLRCSPISGHKSVSWYQQVLGQGPQFIFQYYEKEERGRGNFPDRFSARQFPNYSSELNVNALLLGDSALYLCASWTSGLDEQFFGPGTRLTVL.

This clone has just a few counts. The V and J genes are TRBV30 and TRBJ1-5, with 11 bases matching TRBD1. V lost 3 bases to trimming and J lost 6 bases; unmatched junction nucleotides: 4. Germline CDR1 reads GTSNPN; CDR2 reads SVGIG (reference sequence). The CDR3 loop spans 14 amino acids. Here the CDR3 DNA reads TGTGCCTGGAGGGGACAGGGGGGGATTCAGCCCCAGCATTTT. This encodes CAWRGQGGIQPQHF.

The chain employs TRBV13 and TRBJ1-2; the D gene is possibly TRBD1 (5 bases). In germline, CDR1 is PRHDT, CDR2 FYEKMQ (reference sequence). The ends were cut back, 5 bases at V and 2 bases at J, with 9 bases in the middle. This CDR3 region has 13 residues. This chain's CDR3 is CASSLQANYGYTF. The CDR3 DNA reads TGTGCCAGCAGCCTACAGGCGAACTATGGCTACACCTTC. Using reference TRBV13 and TRBJ1-2 for the parts outside the CDR3, the full variable domain is AAGVIQSPRHLIKEKRETATLKCYPIPRHDTVYWYQQGPGQDPQFLISFYEKMQSDKGSIPDRFSAQQFSDYHSELNMSSLELGDSALYFCASSLQANYGYTFGSGTRLTVV.

This clone appeared a few times. The V and J genes are TRBV25-1 and TRBJ2-7, with D possibly matching TRBD2 (6 bases). This CDR3 is built from 16 residues. Germline CDR1 MGHDK, CDR2 SYGVNS. Trimming cost V 3 bases and J 2 bases, with 17 bases left between them. The CDR3 DNA sequence: TGTGCCAGCAGTGATGGAGGGGCGGCTCTCCCCTACGAGCAGTACTTC. Translating it yields CASSDGGAALPYEQYF.

This clone was seen only a few times. The J gene is TRBJ2-7, the V gene TRBV5-6; D perhaps matches TRBD2 (5 bases). Trimming pared 2 bases from V and 0 bases from J, leaving 9 bases between. Germline CDR1 is SGHDT and CDR2 is YYEEEE. The CDR3 has 14 residues. As DNA, the CDR3 is TGTGCCAGCAGCTTCGGACGGGGCTCCTACGAGCAGTACTTC. Translated: CASSFGRGSYEQYF. Looking up the rest from reference TRBV5-6 and TRBJ2-7 gives the full variable domain: DAGVTQSPTHLIKTRGQQVTLRCSPKSGHDTVSWYQQALGQGPQFIFQYYEEEERQRGNFPDRFSGHQFPNYSSELNVNALLLGDSALYLCASSFGRGSYEQYFGPGTRLTVT.

This clone is medium-sized (0.01 to 0.1%) within its sample. The V gene is TRBV28, the J gene TRBJ2-7; TRBD1 matches at 7 bases. Looked up from germline, CDR1 is MDHEN and CDR2 is SYDVKM. Germline trimming cut 11 bases from V and 4 bases from J; bases unmatched to any gene: 11. The CDR3 runs to 13 residues. The CDR3 sequence is CAASGTDPYEQYF. The CDR3 bases are TGTGCCGCTTCCGGGACAGACCCTTACGAGCAGTACTTC. The full variable domain, completed using reference TRBV28 and TRBJ2-7, is DVKVTQSSRYLVKRTGEKVFLECVQDMDHENMFWYRQDPGLGLRLIYFSYDVKMKEKGDIPEGYSVSREKKERFSLILESASTNQTSMYLCAASGTDPYEQYFGPGTRLTVT.

V usage is TRBV5-1 and J usage is TRBJ1-2, with TRBD1 matching 7 bases. Germline lookup yields CDR1 SGHRS and CDR2 YFSETQ. Trimming cost V 0 bases and J 5 bases; bases outside gene matches: 4. The CDR3 sequence is 14 residues long. The CDR3 bases are TGCGCCAGCAGCTTGGGAGGGACAGAGTATGGCTACACCTTC. Amino acid sequence: CASSLGGTEYGYTF.

The CDR3 DNA reads as TGCAGCGTCGGGACTGTTGGGGTGAACTATGGCTACACCTTC. This translates into CSVGTVGVNYGYTF. The chain links TRBV29-1 to TRBJ1-2, with a possible D match to TRBD1 (5 bases). Germline CDR1 is SQVTM and CDR2 is ANQGSEA. This CDR3 comprises 14 residues. V dropped 6 bases and J dropped 2 bases, with 16 bases sitting between them.

The rearrangement uses TRBV19 and TRBJ1-6; a weak D match, TRBD1 (5 bases). Trimming took off 4 bases at V and 5 bases at J, with 15 bases between the two ends. CDR1 and CDR2 from the germline V gene are LNHDA and SQIVND (reference sequence). This CDR3 spans 16 amino acids. The CDR3 nucleotides are TGTGCCAGTAGTACGCCAGGGACGAGAGATAATTCACCCCTCCACTTT. This codes for CASSTPGTRDNSPLHF.

V usage is TRBV6-5 and J usage is TRBJ1-2; the D is unclear. The ends were cut back, 4 bases at V and 4 bases at J, with 7 bases in the middle. Germline V gene data show CDR1 as MNHEY and CDR2 as SVGAGI. CDR3 length: 12 amino acids. The CDR3 here is CASSFGSYGYTF. The CDR3 DNA sequence: TGTGCCAGCAGTTTTGGGTCCTATGGCTACACCTTC.

CDR3 in amino acids: CSVRTGATYGYTF. The CDR3 coding sequence is TGCAGTGTACGAACAGGAGCCACCTATGGCTACACCTTC. The chain uses TRBV29-1 and TRBJ1-2; D might be TRBD1 (5 bases). This CDR3 has 13 amino acids. Germline CDR1 reads SQVTM; CDR2 reads ANQGSEA.

The table lists this clone with a few counts. The rearrangement uses TRBV7-2 and TRBJ2-6; D possibly uses TRBD1 or TRBD2 (5 bases each). The length of the CDR3 is 15 residues. Germline V gene data show CDR1 as SGHTA and CDR2 as FQGNSA. V was clipped by 5 bases and J by 3 bases, with 11 bases between them. The chain's CDR3 is CASSLMGDGANVLTF. The CDR3 bases are TGTGCCAGCAGCCTCATGGGGGATGGGGCCAACGTCCTGACTTTC.

This chain links TRBV4-2 with TRBJ2-1, with 8 bases fitting TRBD2. Germline values: CDR1 LGHNA, CDR2 YNFKEQ. The trim removed 5 bases at V and 5 bases at J, leaving 8 bases unmatched. CDR3 length equals 15 residues. CDR3 sequence: CASSGGAGDDNEQFF. In DNA form, the CDR3 reads TGTGCCAGCAGCGGGGGAGCGGGAGACGACAATGAGCAGTTCTTC.

Only a few counts were recorded for this clone. V gene TRBV29-1 combines with J gene TRBJ2-7, with TRBD1 as a possible D gene (5 bases). V was pared by 6 bases and J by 5 bases, with 14 bases between. The CDR3 length is 12 residues. Germline V gene data show CDR1 as SQVTM and CDR2 as ANQGSEA. The CDR3 DNA reads as TGCAGCGTAGCAGTCCAGGGTAACGAGCAGTACTTC. The encoded protein is CSVAVQGNEQYF.

The genes are TRBV30 and TRBJ2-1; D is undetermined. CDR3 length: 13 amino acids. Germline V gives CDR1 GTSNPN, CDR2 SVGIG (reference sequence). Deletions cut 0 bases from V and 9 bases from J, with 12 bases between. The CDR3 DNA sequence: TGTGCCTGGAGTGTTTTAAGTAACGGTGAGCAGTTCTTC. It specifies CAWSVLSNGEQFF.

V gene TRBV25-1 combines with J gene TRBJ1-4, with TRBD1 matching 7 bases. The trim removed 8 bases at V and 7 bases at J, leaving 10 bases unmatched. The CDR3 is 14 residues long. Germline V gene data show CDR1 as MGHDK and CDR2 as SYGVNS. The CDR3 DNA sequence: TGTGCCAGCGCGATAGGGGGCGCAGGTGAAAAACTGTTTTTT. This translates into CASAIGGAGEKLFF.

The CDR3 reads CAWNPSRSYEQYF. Here the CDR3 DNA reads TGTGCCTGGAATCCCAGTAGGTCCTACGAGCAGTACTTC. The chain is built from TRBV30 and TRBJ2-7; D is ambiguous. The length of the CDR3 is 13 residues. The germline V gene encodes CDR1 GTSNPN and CDR2 SVGIG (reference sequence). The germline V and J ends were trimmed by 4 bases and 1 base, with 11 bases remaining between them.

The V and J genes are TRBV30 and TRBJ1-3; D not certain. This CDR3 region has 12 residues. Germline CDR1 is GTSNPN and CDR2 is SVGIG (reference sequence). Between the trimmed V and J ends, which lost 0 bases and 6 bases, there was a span of 6 bases. The CDR3 DNA reads as TGTGCCTGGAGTGTGACGTTAAACACCATATATTTT. It yields the protein CAWSVTLNTIYF.

This clone appeared a few times. The genes are TRBV4-1 and TRBJ1-2, with D possibly being TRBD1 (5 bases). This CDR3 region has 15 residues. The germline V and J ends were trimmed by 1 base and 5 bases, with 14 bases remaining between them. Germline V gene sequence: CDR1 MGHRA, CDR2 YSYEKL. In DNA form, the CDR3 reads TGCGCCAGCAGCCAAGTTGCCAGGGTTAGGTATGGCTACACCTTC. Translation: CASSQVARVRYGYTF.

This clone was picked up a small number of times. The genes are TRBV6-1 and TRBJ2-7; no definite D call. This CDR3 region has 12 residues. Trimming left V 1 base short and J 7 bases short, with 8 bases between. Germline CDR1 MNHNS, CDR2 SASEGT. The CDR3 DNA reads TGTGCCAGCAGTGAAGTCTACTATGAGCAGTACTTC. Amino acids: CASSEVYYEQYF.

The chain couples TRBV30 to TRBJ2-7, with D unclear. Germline CDR1 is GTSNPN and CDR2 is SVGIG (reference sequence). The CDR3 is made up of 12 amino acids. The ends were cut back, 0 bases at V and 3 bases at J, with 6 bases in the middle. The CDR3 loop is CAWSVSDYEQYF. The DNA of the CDR3 is TGTGCCTGGAGTGTGTCGGACTACGAGCAGTACTTC.

This clone was seen a few times. J is TRBJ2-5 and V is TRBV28, with a possible D match to TRBD2 (5 bases). V lost 2 bases and J 1 base, leaving 11 bases between the germline ends. The CDR3 consists of 15 residues. Germline V lookup: CDR1 MDHEN, CDR2 SYDVKM. For the CDR3, the DNA is TGTGCCAGCAGTTTAACGGGGAGAACCCAAGAGACCCAGTACTTC. The encoded protein is CASSLTGRTQETQYF.

This clone was observed a handful of times. This chain's CDR3 is CAWTPWDGKSYGYTF. The CDR3, as DNA: TGTGCCTGGACGCCTTGGGACGGGAAGTCTTATGGCTACACCTTC. The chain combines TRBV30 with TRBJ1-2, with a tentative D call TRBD1 (5 bases). Per the germline V gene, CDR1 is GTSNPN and CDR2 is SVGIG (reference sequence). Between the trimmed V and J ends, which lost 4 bases and 5 bases, there was a span of 20 bases. The CDR3 covers 15 residues.

V and J are TRBV30 and TRBJ2-2; TRBD1 agrees at 8 bases. Germline trimming cut 4 bases from V and 0 bases from J; bases unmatched to any gene: 7. In germline, CDR1 is GTSNPN, CDR2 SVGIG (reference sequence). CDR3 length equals 16 residues. As DNA, the CDR3 is TGTGCCTGGATCAGGGGGCCTTCGCCGAACACCGGGGAGCTGTTTTTT. It translates to CAWIRGPSPNTGELFF.

This clone was found a few times. The chain recombines TRBV25-1 with TRBJ2-7, with TRBD1 matching 10 bases. The CDR3 sequence is 15 residues long. Germline V gives CDR1 MGHDK, CDR2 SYGVNS. V shed 3 bases, J shed 3 bases, and the junction held 5 bases outside the gene matches. The CDR3 nucleotides are TGTGCCAGCAGTGACTCGGGACAGGGGTTCTACGAGCAGTACTTC. The encoded protein is CASSDSGQGFYEQYF.